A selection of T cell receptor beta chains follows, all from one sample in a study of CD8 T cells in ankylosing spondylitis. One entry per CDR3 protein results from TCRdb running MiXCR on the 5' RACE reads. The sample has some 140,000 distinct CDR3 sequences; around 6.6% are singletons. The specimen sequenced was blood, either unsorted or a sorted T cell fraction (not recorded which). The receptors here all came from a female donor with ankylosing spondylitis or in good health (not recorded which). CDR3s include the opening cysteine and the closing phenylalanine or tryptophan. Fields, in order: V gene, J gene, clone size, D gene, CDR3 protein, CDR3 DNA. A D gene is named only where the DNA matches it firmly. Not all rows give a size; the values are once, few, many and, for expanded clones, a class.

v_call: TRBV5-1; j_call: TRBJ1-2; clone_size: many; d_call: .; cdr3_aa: CASSGTTTNYGYTF; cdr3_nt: TGCGCCAGCAGCGGGACAACAACGAACTATGGCTACACCTTC
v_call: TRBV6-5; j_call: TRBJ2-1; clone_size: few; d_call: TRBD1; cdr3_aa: CASRDRGGEQFF; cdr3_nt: TGTGCCAGCAGGGACAGGGGTGGTGAGCAGTTTTTC
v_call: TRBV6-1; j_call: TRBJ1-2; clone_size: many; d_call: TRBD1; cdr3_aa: CATQGQGNYGYTF; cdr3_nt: TGTGCCACCCAGGGACAGGGGAACTATGGCTACACCTTC
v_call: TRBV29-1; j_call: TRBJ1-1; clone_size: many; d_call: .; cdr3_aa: CSVEPTISTEAFF; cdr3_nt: TGCAGCGTTGAGCCCACCATTAGCACTGAAGCTTTCTTT
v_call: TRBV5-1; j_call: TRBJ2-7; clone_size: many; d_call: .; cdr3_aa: CASSYAGSYEQYF; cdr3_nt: TGCGCCAGCAGCTATGCGGGCTCCTACGAGCAGTACTTC
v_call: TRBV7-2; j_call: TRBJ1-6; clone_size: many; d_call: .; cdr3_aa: CASSLVAKHNSPLHF; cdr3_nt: TGTGCCAGCAGCTTAGTGGCCAAACATAATTCACCCCTCCACTTT
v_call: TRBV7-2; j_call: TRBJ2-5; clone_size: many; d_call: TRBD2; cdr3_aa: CASSLAGGRETQYF; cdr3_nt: TGTGCCAGCAGTCTAGCGGGGGGGCGGGAGACCCAGTACTTC
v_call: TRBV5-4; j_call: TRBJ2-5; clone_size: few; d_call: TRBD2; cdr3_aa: CASSTSGGGLRETQYF; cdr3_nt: TGTGCCAGCAGCACCAGCGGGGGTGGACTGAGGGAGACCCAGTACTTC
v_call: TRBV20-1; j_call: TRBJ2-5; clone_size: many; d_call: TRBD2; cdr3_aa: CSARDGRRGGTQETQYF; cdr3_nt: TGCAGTGCTAGAGATGGAAGGCGGGGGGGGACCCAAGAGACCCAGTACTTC
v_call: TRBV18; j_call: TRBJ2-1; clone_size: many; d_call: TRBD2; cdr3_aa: CASSPPLQRGLYNEQFF; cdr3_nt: TGTGCCAGCTCACCACCGTTGCAGCGGGGTTTGTACAATGAGCAGTTCTTC
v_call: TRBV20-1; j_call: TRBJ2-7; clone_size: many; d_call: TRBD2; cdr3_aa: CSARPQAGTVYEQYF; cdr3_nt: TGCAGTGCTAGACCCCAAGCGGGGACCGTCTACGAGCAGTACTTC
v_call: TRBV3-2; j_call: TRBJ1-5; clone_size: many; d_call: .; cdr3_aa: CASSLPRAGTTLTSGGRNQPQHF; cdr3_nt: TGTGCCAGCAGCCTACCGAGGGCCGGGACGACCCTTACCTCGGGGGGTCGAAATCAGCCCCAGCATTTT
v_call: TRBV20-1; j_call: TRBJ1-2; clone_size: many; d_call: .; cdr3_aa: CSATDPGTDLYGYTF; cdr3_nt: TGCAGTGCCACCGATCCCGGGACGGATCTCTATGGCTACACCTTC
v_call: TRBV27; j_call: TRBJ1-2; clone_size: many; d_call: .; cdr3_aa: CASSFAAASSVYGYTF; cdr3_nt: TGTGCCAGCAGTTTCGCCGCAGCAAGCTCCGTTTATGGCTACACCTTC
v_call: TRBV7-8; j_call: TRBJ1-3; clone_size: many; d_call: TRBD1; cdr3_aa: CASSLESGDRGWSNTIYF; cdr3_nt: TGTGCCAGCAGCTTAGAGTCGGGAGACAGGGGTTGGAGCAACACCATATATTTT
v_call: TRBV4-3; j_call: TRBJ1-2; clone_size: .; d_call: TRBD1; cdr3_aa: CASSRGTGYGYTF; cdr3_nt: TGCGCCAGCAGCCGAGGGACAGGCTATGGCTACACCTTC
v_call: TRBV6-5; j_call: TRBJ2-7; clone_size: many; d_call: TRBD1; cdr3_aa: CASSYSTGGSYEQYF; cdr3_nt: TGTGCCAGCAGTTACTCAACAGGGGGCTCCTACGAGCAGTACTTC